A single sample is the source of the 6 T cell receptor beta chains below, sequenced in a study of T cells after yellow fever vaccination. TCRdb analysed the 5' RACE reads with MiXCR anew, one entry per CDR3 protein. The sample holds hundreds of thousands of distinct CDR3 sequences, more than 3% seen once. The sequences come from PBMCs, collected on the day of the yellow fever booster vaccination. These receptors all come from a man between 18 and 29 years old who received the YFV17D yellow fever vaccine.

This clonotype showed up many times. V usage is TRBV20-1 and J usage is TRBJ2-7; D call uncertain. V lost 4 bases and J 2 bases, leaving 21 bases between the germline ends. CDR1 and CDR2 from the germline V gene are DFQATT and SNEGSKA (reference sequence). The CDR3 totals 16 residues. CDR3 protein: CSAIEARDVWAYEQYF. CDR3 DNA: TGCAGTGCTATTGAAGCTAGGGATGTCTGGGCCTACGAGCAGTACTTC.

This clonotype was counted many times. This chain links TRBV20-1 with TRBJ1-5; D possibly corresponds to TRBD1 (5 bases). This CDR3 is 14 amino acids long. V dropped 5 bases and J dropped 2 bases, with 13 bases sitting between them. Germline CDR1 reads DFQATT; CDR2 reads SNEGSKA (reference sequence). Here the CDR3 DNA reads TGCAGTGCTGGAGGGACCTCAGGCAATCAGCCCCAGCATTTT. It is translated as CSAGGTSGNQPQHF.

This clonotype was recorded many times. V is TRBV5-6 and J is TRBJ1-2; D uncertain. CDR1 is SGHDT and CDR2 is YYEEEE in the germline V gene. V lost 4 bases, J lost 7 bases, and 14 bases lay in between. The CDR3 spans 13 residues. The CDR3 coding sequence is TGTGCCAGCAGCATCGCACAGAGGTCTGGCTACACCTTC. Residues: CASSIAQRSGYTF. Complete variable domain (other parts from reference TRBV5-6 and TRBJ1-2): DAGVTQSPTHLIKTRGQQVTLRCSPKSGHDTVSWYQQALGQGPQFIFQYYEEEERQRGNFPDRFSGHQFPNYSSELNVNALLLGDSALYLCASSIAQRSGYTFGSGTRLTVV.

There are a few counts of this clonotype. The CDR3 DNA reads TGTGCCAGCAGTTACCGAGGACAGGGCTCCTCTGGGGCCAACGTCCTGACTTTC. Its translation: CASSYRGQGSSGANVLTF. This chain links TRBV6-5 with TRBJ2-6; 8 bases are a match to TRBD1. There are 18 residues in the CDR3. Germline V lookup: CDR1 MNHEY, CDR2 SVGAGI. The ends lost 2 bases at V and 0 bases at J; junction bases unmatched: 6.

This clonotype was found many times. The rearrangement joins TRBV5-1 to TRBJ2-5, with D hard to call. CDR3 length equals 15 residues. V was clipped by 0 bases and J by 5 bases, with 14 bases between them. Germline values: CDR1 SGHRS, CDR2 YFSETQ. The CDR3 reads CASSLAGHRMETQYF. CDR3 DNA: TGCGCCAGCAGCTTGGCAGGCCATAGAATGGAGACCCAGTACTTC.

This clonotype was found many times. This chain links TRBV7-2 with TRBJ2-5; 10 positions agree with TRBD1. The CDR3 contains 15 residues. The junction had 8 bases not matched to a gene; V was cut back by 5 bases and J by 5 bases. Germline-derived CDR1 and CDR2 are SGHTA and FQGNSA. This CDR3 reads CASSRGQGYRETQYF. The CDR3 region has the DNA TGTGCCAGCAGCCGGGGACAGGGGTATCGGGAGACCCAGTACTTC.